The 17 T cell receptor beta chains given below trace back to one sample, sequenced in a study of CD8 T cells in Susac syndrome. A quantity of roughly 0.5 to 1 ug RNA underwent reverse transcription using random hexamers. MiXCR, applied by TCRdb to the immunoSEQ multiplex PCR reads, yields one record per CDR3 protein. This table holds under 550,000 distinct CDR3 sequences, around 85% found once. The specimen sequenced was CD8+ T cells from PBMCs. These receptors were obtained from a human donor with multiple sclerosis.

The CDR3: CASSDLYLTDTQYF. The CDR3 nucleotides read TGTGCCAGCAGTGATTTGTACCTCACAGATACGCAGTATTTT. The chain uses TRBV2 and TRBJ2-3, with no clear D. The CDR3 sequence is 14 residues long. Germline V gives CDR1 SNHLY, CDR2 FYNNEI. The V gene lost 3 bases and the J gene lost 2 bases, with 9 bases spanning the gap.

The CDR3 DNA reads TGTGCCAGTACTGCCCAGTGGGGGAATGGCTACACCTTC. It is translated as CASTAQWGNGYTF. V gene TRBV19 combines with J gene TRBJ1-2; perhaps TRBD1 as D (5 bases). Per the germline V gene, CDR1 is LNHDA and CDR2 is SQIVND (reference sequence). V lost 7 bases and J 6 bases, leaving 15 bases between the germline ends. CDR3 length: 13 amino acids.

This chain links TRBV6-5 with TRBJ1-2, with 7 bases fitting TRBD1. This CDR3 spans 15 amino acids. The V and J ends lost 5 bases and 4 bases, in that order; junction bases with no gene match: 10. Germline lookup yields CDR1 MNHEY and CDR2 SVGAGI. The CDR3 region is CASSLSGGALYGYTF. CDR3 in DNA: TGTGCCAGCAGTCTATCAGGGGGGGCCCTCTATGGCTACACCTTC.

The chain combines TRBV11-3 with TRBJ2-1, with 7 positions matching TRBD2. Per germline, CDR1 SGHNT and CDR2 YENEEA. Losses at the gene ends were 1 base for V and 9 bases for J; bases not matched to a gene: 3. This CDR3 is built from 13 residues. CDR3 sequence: CASSLAGGIEQFF. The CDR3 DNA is TGTGCCAGCAGCTTAGCGGGAGGAATTGAGCAGTTCTTC.

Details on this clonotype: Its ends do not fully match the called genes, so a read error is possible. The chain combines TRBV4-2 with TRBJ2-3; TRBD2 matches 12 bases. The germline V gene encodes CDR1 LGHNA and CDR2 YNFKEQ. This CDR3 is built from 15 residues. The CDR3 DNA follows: TGTGCCAGCAGCCCACTAGCGGGGGGAGGAGATATGCAGTATTTT. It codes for CASSPLAGGGDMQYF.

The CDR3 here is CASGPPGGAATEAFF. Here the CDR3 DNA reads TGTGCCAGCGGGCCTCCGGGGGGGGCGGCCACTGAAGCTTTCTTT. The rearrangement links TRBV25-1 to TRBJ1-1; tentative D call: TRBD1 (6 bases). There are 15 residues in the CDR3. The V and J ends lost 8 bases and 4 bases respectively, with 20 bases between them. CDR1 and CDR2 (germline): MGHDK, SYGVNS.

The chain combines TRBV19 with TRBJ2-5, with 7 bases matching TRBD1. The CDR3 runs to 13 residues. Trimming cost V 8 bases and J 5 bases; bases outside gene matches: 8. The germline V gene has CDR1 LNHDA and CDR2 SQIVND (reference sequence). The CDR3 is CASLDRVSETQYF. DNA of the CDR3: TGTGCCAGTTTAGACAGGGTATCGGAGACCCAGTACTTC.

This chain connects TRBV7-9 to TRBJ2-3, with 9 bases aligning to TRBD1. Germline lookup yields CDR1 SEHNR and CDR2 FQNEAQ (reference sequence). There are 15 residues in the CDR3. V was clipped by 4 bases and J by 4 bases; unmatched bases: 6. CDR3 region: CASSSRDREADTQYF. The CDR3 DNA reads TGTGCCAGCAGCTCCCGGGACAGGGAGGCAGATACGCAGTATTTT.

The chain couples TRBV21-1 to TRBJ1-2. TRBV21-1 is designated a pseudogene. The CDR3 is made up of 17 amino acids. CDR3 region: CASSSRSALPGGHGYTF. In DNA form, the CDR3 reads TGTGCCAGCAGCAGTCGTTCGGCCCTACCGGGGGGACATGGCTACACCTTC.

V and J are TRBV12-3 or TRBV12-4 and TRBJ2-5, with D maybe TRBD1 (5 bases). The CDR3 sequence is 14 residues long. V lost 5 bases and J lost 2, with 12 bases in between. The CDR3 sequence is CASSGDSPQETQYF. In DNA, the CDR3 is TGTGCCAGCAGTGGAGACAGCCCGCAAGAGACCCAGTACTTC.

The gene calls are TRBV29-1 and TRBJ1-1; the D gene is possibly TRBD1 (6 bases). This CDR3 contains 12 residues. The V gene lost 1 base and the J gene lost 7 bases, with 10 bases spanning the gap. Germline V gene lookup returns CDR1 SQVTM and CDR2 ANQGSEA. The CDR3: CSVEVIQGEAFF. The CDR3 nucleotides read TGCAGCGTTGAAGTCATACAGGGTGAAGCTTTCTTT.

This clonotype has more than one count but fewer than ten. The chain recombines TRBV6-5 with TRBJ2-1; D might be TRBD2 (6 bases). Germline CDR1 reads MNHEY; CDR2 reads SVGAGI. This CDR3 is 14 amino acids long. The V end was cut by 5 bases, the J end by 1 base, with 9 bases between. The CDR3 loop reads CASSATSSYNEQFF. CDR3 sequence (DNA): TGTGCCAGCAGTGCGACTAGTTCCTACAATGAGCAGTTCTTC.

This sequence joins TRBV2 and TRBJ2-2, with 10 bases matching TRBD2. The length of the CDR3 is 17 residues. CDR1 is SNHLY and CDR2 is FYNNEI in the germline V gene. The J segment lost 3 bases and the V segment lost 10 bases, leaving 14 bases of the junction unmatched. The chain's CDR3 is CATRGLAGVLYTGELFF. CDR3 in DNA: TGTGCCACCCGCGGGCTAGCGGGAGTCTTATACACCGGGGAGCTGTTTTTT.

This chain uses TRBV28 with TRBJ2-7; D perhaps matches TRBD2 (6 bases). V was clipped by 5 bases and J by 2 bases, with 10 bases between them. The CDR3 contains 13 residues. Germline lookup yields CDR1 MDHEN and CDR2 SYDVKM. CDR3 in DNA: TGTGCCAGCAGTGGACTAATTCCCTACGAGCAGTACTTC. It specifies CASSGLIPYEQYF.

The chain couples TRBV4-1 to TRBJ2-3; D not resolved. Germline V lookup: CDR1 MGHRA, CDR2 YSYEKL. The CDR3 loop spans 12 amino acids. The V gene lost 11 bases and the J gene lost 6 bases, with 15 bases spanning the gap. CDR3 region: CASTKDADTQYF. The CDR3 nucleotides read TGCGCCTCCACTAAGGATGCTGATACGCAGTATTTT.

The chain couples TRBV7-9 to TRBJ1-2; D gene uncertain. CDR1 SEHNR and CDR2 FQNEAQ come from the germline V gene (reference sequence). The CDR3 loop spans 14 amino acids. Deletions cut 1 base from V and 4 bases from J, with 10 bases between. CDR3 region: CASSLDATFYGYTF. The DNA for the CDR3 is TGTGCCAGCAGCTTAGACGCGACATTCTATGGCTACACCTTC.

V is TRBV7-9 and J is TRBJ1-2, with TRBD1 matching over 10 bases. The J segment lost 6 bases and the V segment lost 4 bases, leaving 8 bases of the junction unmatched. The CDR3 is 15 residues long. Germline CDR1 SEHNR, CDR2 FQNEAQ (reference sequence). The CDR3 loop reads CASSSTGTGVHGYTF. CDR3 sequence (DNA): TGTGCCAGCAGCTCGACCGGGACAGGGGTTCATGGCTACACCTTC.